Each of the 25 T cell receptor beta chains below was sequenced from the same sample in a study of T cells after yellow fever vaccination. Via MiXCR, TCRdb re-called the 5' RACE reads, giving one row per CDR3 protein. The profile covers roughly 340,000 distinct CDR3 sequences, with 8.7% appearing a single time and roughly 18% taken by the ten largest. The sequencing used PBMCs, collected on the day of the first yellow fever vaccination. The receptors shown here come from a man younger than 35 who received the YFV17D yellow fever vaccine.

This clonotype has at least ten counts. This chain's CDR3 is CASSLDWGRGQETQYF. The CDR3 DNA is TGTGCCAGCAGCTTAGATTGGGGCAGGGGGCAAGAGACCCAGTACTTC. The chain joins TRBV7-2 to TRBJ2-5, with TRBD1 matching over 7 bases. This CDR3 is built from 16 residues. Germline-derived CDR1 and CDR2 are SGHTA and FQGNSA. The junction had 7 bases not matched to a gene; V was cut back by 1 base and J by 2 bases.

This clonotype has a handful of counts. The rearrangement joins TRBV18 to TRBJ2-7; 9 bases fit TRBD1. Germline CDR1 is KGHSH and CDR2 is LQKENI. Germline trimming cut 6 bases from V and 5 bases from J; bases unmatched to any gene: 8. The CDR3 consists of 14 residues. CDR3 protein: CASSPGDRDHEQYF. The CDR3 coding sequence is TGTGCCAGCTCCCCGGGGGACAGGGACCACGAGCAGTACTTC. Full variable domain (remainder filled in from reference TRBV18 and TRBJ2-7): NAGVMQNPRHLVRRRGQEARLRCSPMKGHSHVYWYRQLPEEGLKFMVYLQKENIIDESGMPKERFSAEFPKEGPSILRIQQVVRGDSAAYFCASSPGDRDHEQYFGPGTRLTVT.

The gene calls are TRBV29-1 and TRBJ2-7, with 9 bases fitting TRBD1. Germline V gene lookup returns CDR1 SQVTM and CDR2 ANQGSEA. The CDR3 totals 14 residues. V gave up 4 bases and J gave up 3 bases; unmatched junction bases: 7. CDR3 amino acids: CSVGDRAIIYEQYF. In nucleotides, the CDR3 is TGCAGCGTTGGGGACAGGGCCATCATCTACGAGCAGTACTTC.

The V gene is TRBV5-4, the J gene TRBJ2-5; TRBD1 matches 8 bases. The germline V gene has CDR1 SGHNT and CDR2 YYREEE (reference sequence). Losses at the gene ends were 6 bases for V and 4 bases for J; bases not matched to a gene: 5. CDR3 length: 13 residues. The CDR3 DNA is TGTGCCAGCACACTGGGGACAGGAGAGACCCAGTACTTC. Translation gives CASTLGTGETQYF.

This clonotype was detected ten times or more. J is TRBJ2-1 and V is TRBV24-1; tentatively, D is TRBD1 (5 bases). The CDR3 length is 13 residues. Deletions cut 5 bases from V and 9 bases from J, with 13 bases between. The germline V gene has CDR1 KGHDR and CDR2 SFDVKD. The CDR3 bases are TGTGCCACCAGTGTGGCAGGGAATTTTGAGCAGTTCTTC. Its translation is CATSVAGNFEQFF.

This clonotype was observed a handful of times. The V gene is TRBV28, the J gene TRBJ1-1, with D perhaps matching TRBD1 (6 bases). The V end was cut by 4 bases, the J end by 5 bases, with 17 bases between. The CDR3 loop spans 15 amino acids. CDR1 and CDR2 from the germline V gene are MDHEN and SYDVKM. CDR3 in amino acids: CASSSGGPTGTEAFF. The CDR3 DNA sequence: TGTGCCAGCAGTTCGGGCGGGCCCACAGGGACTGAAGCTTTCTTT.

The chain joins TRBV3-1 to TRBJ1-6; D not resolved. The germline gives CDR1 LGHDT, CDR2 YNNKEL (reference sequence). This CDR3 has 16 residues. Trimming pared 3 bases from V and 0 bases from J, leaving 9 bases between. CDR3 coding DNA: TGTGCCAGCAGCCACGTCGGAGCCTCCTATAATTCACCCCTCCACTTT. Translating it yields CASSHVGASYNSPLHF.

The CDR3 nucleotides are TGTGCCAGCAGCATGGGGACAGCTAACCCCTATAGCAATCAGCCCCAGCATTTT. It translates to CASSMGTANPYSNQPQHF. The chain joins TRBV11-1 to TRBJ1-5; TRBD1 aligns across 7 bases. The trim removed 5 bases at V and 0 bases at J, leaving 13 bases unmatched. The CDR3 totals 18 residues. CDR1 is SGHAT, CDR2 FQDESV, per germline (reference sequence). The full variable domain, rest sourced from reference TRBV11-1 and TRBJ1-5, is EAEVAQSPRYKITEKSQAVAFWCDPISGHATLYWYRQILGQGPELLVQFQDESVVDDSQLPKDRFSAERLKGVDSTLKIQPAELGDSAMYLCASSMGTANPYSNQPQHFGDGTRLSIL.

This clonotype was seen at least ten times. This chain links TRBV7-2 with TRBJ1-3, with unresolved D. Germline V CDR1 and CDR2: SGHTA, FQGNSA. This CDR3 has 15 amino acids. V dropped 4 bases and J dropped 4 bases, with 14 bases sitting between them. CDR3 sequence (DNA): TGTGCCAGCAGCTATGGGCCCTCGGGCGGAAACACCATATATTTT. The encoded protein is CASSYGPSGGNTIYF. The whole variable domain, remainder taken from reference TRBV7-2 and TRBJ1-3, is GAGVSQSPSNKVTEKGKDVELRCDPISGHTALYWYRQSLGQGLEFLIYFQGNSAPDKSGLPSDRFSAERTGGSVSTLTIQRTQQEDSAVYLCASSYGPSGGNTIYFGEGSWLTVV.

This clonotype was picked up many times. The chain recombines TRBV3-1 with TRBJ2-3; D remains unclear. V lost 4 bases and J 2 bases, leaving 10 bases between the germline ends. CDR1 is LGHDT, CDR2 YNNKEL, per germline (reference sequence). The CDR3 covers 14 residues. The DNA for the CDR3 is TGTGCCAGCAGCCGTGGTCATCTCACAGATACGCAGTATTTT. Translation: CASSRGHLTDTQYF.

Concerning this clonotype itself: A junction boundary mismatches the germline segment, possibly from a read error. This chain links TRBV2 with TRBJ2-2; D gene unclear. This CDR3 spans 14 amino acids. Germline lookup yields CDR1 SNHLY and CDR2 FYNNEI. DNA for the CDR3: TGTGCCAGCGTAGGAACCGCGAACGCCGGGGAGCTGTTTTTT. It is translated as CASVGTANAGELFF. Full variable domain (missing parts from reference TRBV2 and TRBJ2-2): EPEVTQTPSHQVTQMGQEVILRCVPISNHLYFYWYRQILGQKVEFLVSFYNNEISEKSEIFDDQFSVERPDGSNFTLKIRSTKLEDSAMYFCASVGTANAGELFFGEGSRLTVL.

This clonotype was seen many times. J is TRBJ1-1 and V is TRBV29-1, with 8 bases that match TRBD1. Per germline, CDR1 SQVTM and CDR2 ANQGSEA. The CDR3 runs 14 residues. The trim removed 5 bases at V and 0 bases at J, leaving 5 bases unmatched. The CDR3 region is CSVTRQGMNTEAFF. For the CDR3, the DNA is TGCAGCGTTACTCGACAGGGGATGAACACTGAAGCTTTCTTT.

V and J are TRBV7-2 and TRBJ1-5; D gene uncertain. Trimming left V 5 bases short and J 1 base short, with 12 bases between. Germline loops: CDR1 SGHTA, CDR2 FQGNSA. The length of the CDR3 is 15 residues. CDR3 in DNA: TGTGCCAGCAGCGAAGAGACGTGGAGCAATCAGCCCCAGCATTTT. Its protein is CASSEETWSNQPQHF.

This clonotype occurred a few times. The chain couples TRBV4-3 to TRBJ1-5; 9 positions match TRBD1. Germline V gene lookup returns CDR1 LGHNA and CDR2 YSLEER. The trim removed 0 bases at V and 6 bases at J, leaving 6 bases unmatched. The CDR3 sequence is 16 residues long. The CDR3 protein is CASSQESGQGPQPQHF. The CDR3 nucleotides are TGCGCCAGCAGCCAAGAATCCGGACAGGGGCCTCAGCCCCAGCATTTT.

The J gene is TRBJ2-6, the V gene TRBV6-2 or TRBV6-3; D is perhaps TRBD2 (5 bases). Trimming took off 2 bases at V and 0 bases at J, with 14 bases between the two ends. Germline CDR1 and CDR2: MNHEY and SVGEGT. This CDR3 spans 18 amino acids. The DNA of the CDR3 is TGTGCCAGCAGTTACACTAGGTTCCTCCTCTCTGGGGCCAACGTCCTGACTTTC. As protein: CASSYTRFLLSGANVLTF.

This clonotype has more than one count but fewer than ten. V usage is TRBV9 and J usage is TRBJ1-2; the D gene is possibly TRBD1 (6 bases). The CDR3 is 16 residues long. Germline CDR1 is SGDLS and CDR2 is YYNGEE. V lost 3 bases to trimming and J lost 7 bases, with 22 bases between them. CDR3 sequence: CASSALTGHLRGGYTF. As DNA, the CDR3 is TGTGCCAGCAGCGCCCTTACGGGACACCTAAGGGGTGGCTACACCTTC.

This rearrangement joins TRBV7-3 to TRBJ1-1, with 9 bases fitting TRBD1. Germline lookup yields CDR1 SGHTA and CDR2 FQGTGA. This CDR3 contains 15 residues. V lost 5 bases and J lost 0; bases outside the gene matches: 4. The CDR3 sequence is CASSPQGAMNTEAFF. As DNA, the CDR3 is TGTGCCAGCAGCCCACAGGGGGCGATGAACACTGAAGCTTTCTTT.

This clonotype was detected only a few times. This chain connects TRBV6-1 to TRBJ2-1, with TRBD2 matching 12 bases. This CDR3 contains 15 residues. CDR1 is MNHNS, CDR2 SASEGT, per germline. V shed 7 bases, J shed 4 bases, and the junction held 5 bases outside the gene matches. The CDR3 DNA sequence: TGTGCCAGCAAGCTAGCGGGGGGGAGTTACAATGAGCAGTTCTTC. Protein product: CASKLAGGSYNEQFF.

This chain links TRBV7-2 with TRBJ2-5; D is perhaps TRBD1 (5 bases). The CDR3 runs 15 residues. V lost 1 base and J 2 bases, leaving 11 bases between the germline ends. Germline V lookup: CDR1 SGHTA, CDR2 FQGNSA. The CDR3 reads CASSLVGAVQETQYF. DNA of the CDR3: TGTGCCAGCAGCTTAGTTGGGGCAGTACAAGAGACCCAGTACTTC.

This clonotype was detected many times. The rearrangement joins TRBV7-2 to TRBJ2-1; 11 bases map to TRBD2. This CDR3 has 15 amino acids. V lost 8 bases to trimming and J lost 4 bases; unmatched junction nucleotides: 7. Per germline, CDR1 SGHTA and CDR2 FQGNSA. The chain's CDR3 is CASSPLAGAYNEQFF. In DNA, the CDR3 is TGTGCCAGCTCCCCACTAGCGGGGGCGTACAATGAGCAGTTCTTC.

In its sample, this clonotype was seen a few times. The gene calls are TRBV10-1 and TRBJ2-2; D may be TRBD1 or TRBD2 (5 bases each). Germline CDR1 reads WNHNN; CDR2 reads SYGVQD (reference sequence). V lost 0 bases and J 1 base, leaving 15 bases between the germline ends. This CDR3 comprises 18 residues. The CDR3 DNA follows: TGCGCCAGCAGTGAGTCCAAAACCGGGACCTGGAACACCGGGGAGCTGTTTTTT. It codes for CASSESKTGTWNTGELFF.

This rearrangement joins TRBV19 to TRBJ2-7; D is uncertain. CDR3 length equals 14 residues. The V gene lost 7 bases and the J gene lost 3 bases, with 16 bases spanning the gap. Germline V gene lookup returns CDR1 LNHDA and CDR2 SQIVND (reference sequence). CDR3 sequence (DNA): TGTGCCAGTACAATAACGCCAGGATACTACGAGCAGTACTTC. Protein product: CASTITPGYYEQYF.

About this clonotype: This may come from a read error, since a much larger clone is one base off. V usage is TRBV4-1 and J usage is TRBJ2-3, with D possibly being TRBD1 or TRBD2 (5 bases each). CDR3 length: 13 amino acids. The germline gives CDR1 MGHRA, CDR2 YSYEKL. In nucleotides, the CDR3 is TGTGCCAGCGGCCCGCAGGGTGGGGATACGCAGTATTTT. Protein: CASGPQGGDTQYF.

A few counts support this clonotype. The rearrangement links TRBV20-1 to TRBJ2-5; D is perhaps TRBD2 (7 bases). The CDR3 is 13 residues long. Germline CDR1 DFQATT, CDR2 SNEGSKA (reference sequence). The V gene lost 3 bases and the J gene lost 7 bases, with 15 bases spanning the gap. The CDR3 reads CSARGGGAGTQYF. CDR3 DNA sequence: TGCAGTGCTAGGGGAGGGGGGGCCGGGACCCAGTACTTC.

The genes are TRBV5-8 and TRBJ1-6; D gene uncertain. CDR3 length: 18 residues. The V gene's germline CDR1 is SGHTS and CDR2 YDEGEE. Trimming removed 4 bases from V and 4 bases from J, with 21 bases in between. As DNA, the CDR3 is TGTGCCAGCAGCCCTGGCCACGTCTCCCGTGGATATAATTCACCCCTCCACTTT. As protein: CASSPGHVSRGYNSPLHF.